This T cell receptor beta chain was recovered during a study of blood T cell repertoires in COVID-19. In the study overall: T cells, B-cell-depleted T cells, or PBMCs provided the cDNA or gDNA that served as material.

The CDR3 totals 18 residues. Germline V lookup: CDR1 LGHDT, CDR2 YNNKEL (reference sequence). V lost 4 bases, J lost 0 bases, and 9 bases stayed unmatched. TCRdb's copy holds only in-frame clones and misses some; the assay was immunoSEQ multiplex PCR. The sample includes approximately 67,000 clones, under 95% of them seen just once. This TCR derives from a woman aged 55-69 years with active COVID-19. Sequences were obtained from peripheral blood. The chain has TRBV3-1 (or the pseudogene TRBV3-2) and TRBJ2-6; 7 bases fit TRBD1. Written as DNA, the CDR3 is TGTGCCAGCAGCCGTCGGGACAGCAGCTCCTCTGGGGCCAACGTCCTGACTTTC. Its protein product is CASSRRDSSSSGANVLTF.